The 15 T cell receptor beta chains below come from one sample, sequenced in a study of CD8+CD57+ T cells in acquired aplastic anemia. Genomic DNA was employed as the template in profiling TCR beta VDJ and CDR3. TCRdb used MiXCR to reprocess the reads, holding one entry per CDR3 protein. The sample lists approximately 200,000 distinct CDR3 sequences, less than 70% occurring once. Sequencing was carried out using sorted CD4+, CD8+, or CD8+CD57+ T cells (not recorded which) from PBMCs. These receptors all stem from a human donor in good health, serving as a control.

The chain links TRBV5-1 to TRBJ2-1, with TRBD1 identical over 9 bases. The length of the CDR3 is 15 residues. Looked up from germline, CDR1 is SGHRS and CDR2 is YFSETQ. V gave up 0 bases and J gave up 9 bases; unmatched junction bases: 7. CDR3 nucleotides: TGCGCCAGCAGCTTGGCACAGGGGGCGGTCACTGAGCAGTTCTTC. This translates into CASSLAQGAVTEQFF.

At least ten counts were recorded for this clonotype. The chain recombines TRBV6-2 or TRBV6-3 with TRBJ1-2; TRBD1 agrees at 7 bases. The V gene end was trimmed by 7 bases and the J gene end by 7 bases; junction bases not matched to a gene: 6. The CDR3 extends over 12 amino acids. Germline-derived CDR1 and CDR2 are MNHEY and SVGEGT. DNA of the CDR3: TGTGCCAGCAATCGGGACAGATCTGGCTACACCTTC. The encoded protein is CASNRDRSGYTF.

This clonotype has a count of ten or more. V and J are TRBV7-2 and TRBJ2-7, with D possibly being TRBD1 (6 bases). V lost 3 bases and J lost 5, with 14 bases in between. The CDR3 runs to 14 residues. Germline loops: CDR1 SGHTA, CDR2 FQGNSA. The CDR3 reads CASSFQAYRDEQYF. The CDR3 DNA follows: TGTGCCAGCAGCTTTCAAGCATACAGGGACGAGCAGTACTTC.

This clonotype was seen at least ten times. The V call is TRBV18, the J call TRBJ2-5; 10 bases match TRBD1. The CDR3 runs to 14 residues. Trimming at V came to 4 bases and at J to 5 bases, leaving 4 bases not matched to a gene. The germline V gene has CDR1 KGHSH and CDR2 LQKENI. The CDR3 loop is CASSQGTGVETQYF. In DNA, the CDR3 is TGTGCCAGCTCACAGGGGACAGGGGTTGAGACCCAGTACTTC.

In its sample, this clonotype was seen many times. The rearrangement uses TRBV7-3 and TRBJ1-1; D ambiguous. V shed 0 bases and J shed 1 base, with 3 bases lying between them. The germline CDR1 and CDR2 sequences are SGHTA and FQGTGA. This CDR3 is built from 13 residues. CDR3 coding DNA: TGTGCCAGCAGCTTAACCCGGAACACTGAAGCTTTCTTT. Residues: CASSLTRNTEAFF.

About this clonotype itself: A read error may explain this, as a much larger clone is one base away. The rearrangement uses TRBV11-2 and TRBJ2-1, with D maybe TRBD2 (6 bases). Germline-derived CDR1 and CDR2 are SGHAT and FQNNGV. The CDR3 contains 15 residues. This CDR3 reads CACSLDTSTINEQFF. The CDR3 region has the DNA TGTGCCTGCAGCTTAGATACTAGCACAATTAATGAGCAGTTCTTC. Complete variable domain (other parts from reference TRBV11-2 and TRBJ2-1): EAGVAQSPRYKIIEKRQSVAFWCNPISGHATLYWYQQILGQGPKLLIQFQNNGVVDDSQLPKDRFSAERLKGVDSTLKIQPAKLEDSAVYLCACSLDTSTINEQFFGPGTRLTVL.

This clonotype has more than one count but fewer than ten. A much more abundant neighbour one base away suggests this may be a read error. The chain joins TRBV10-3 to TRBJ1-1; D call uncertain. This CDR3 region has 13 residues. CDR1 and CDR2 from the germline V gene are ENHRY and SYGVKD. The CDR3 nucleotides are TGTGCCATCAGGTGGCAGCAGAACACTGAAGCTCTCTTT. Translation gives CAIRWQQNTEALF.

This clonotype was found many times. The chain combines TRBV19 with TRBJ1-5; D not certain. The germline gives CDR1 LNHDA, CDR2 SQIVND (reference sequence). The V end was cut by 3 bases, the J end by 5 bases, with 11 bases between. The CDR3 contains 14 residues. The CDR3 nucleotides are TGTGCCAGTAGTATCGAGTCGGGCGATCAGCCCCAGCATTTT. This encodes CASSIESGDQPQHF.

A remark on this clonotype: The CDR3 does not end in the conserved phenylalanine or tryptophan, so this is likely a read error. V usage is TRBV20-1 and J usage is TRBJ2-1; TRBD2 agrees at 13 bases. Trimming cost V 3 bases and J 2 bases; bases outside gene matches: 1. The V gene's germline CDR1 is DFQATT and CDR2 SNEGSKA (reference sequence). The CDR3 length is 15 residues. CDR3 in amino acids: CSARGTSGAYNEQFL. The CDR3 DNA reads TGCAGTGCTAGGGGGACTAGCGGGGCCTACAATGAGCAGTTCCTC.

V gene TRBV5-1 combines with J gene TRBJ1-1; a weak D match, TRBD1 (5 bases). Germline CDR1 SGHRS, CDR2 YFSETQ. Trimming removed 0 bases at V and 2 bases at J, with 11 bases between. The CDR3 has 15 amino acids. The CDR3 loop reads CASSLVYQGNTEAFF. For the CDR3, the DNA is TGCGCCAGCAGCTTGGTATACCAGGGAAACACTGAAGCTTTCTTT.

This clonotype was detected only a few times. The gene calls are TRBV2 and TRBJ2-7; 8 bases align to TRBD1. CDR3 size: 15 residues. After removal of 2 bases from V and 4 bases from J, the junction contained 7 bases not matched to a gene. Looked up from germline, CDR1 is SNHLY and CDR2 is FYNNEI. As DNA, the CDR3 is TGTGCCAGCAGTGAAACCGGGACAGGCTTATACGAGCAGTACTTC. Protein product: CASSETGTGLYEQYF.

The count of this clonotype is one. V and J are TRBV7-2 and TRBJ2-7; 7 bases are a match to TRBD2. CDR3 length equals 15 residues. V gave up 5 bases and J gave up 0 bases; unmatched junction bases: 7. Per germline, CDR1 SGHTA and CDR2 FQGNSA. CDR3 loop: CASSRNWDYSYEQYF. CDR3 in DNA: TGTGCCAGCAGCCGAAATTGGGACTACTCCTACGAGCAGTACTTC. Variable domain in full (rest from reference TRBV7-2 and TRBJ2-7): GAGVSQSPSNKVTEKGKDVELRCDPISGHTALYWYRQSLGQGLEFLIYFQGNSAPDKSGLPSDRFSAERTGGSVSTLTIQRTQQEDSAVYLCASSRNWDYSYEQYFGPGTRLTVT.

The chain employs TRBV10-3 and TRBJ1-5, with D tentatively TRBD1 (6 bases). The CDR3 is made up of 15 amino acids. The V gene's germline CDR1 is ENHRY and CDR2 SYGVKD. The ends were cut back, 4 bases at V and 1 base at J, with 11 bases in the middle. CDR3 coding DNA: TGTGCCATCAGTGGGGGGGGGGGCAGCAATCAGCCCCAGCATTTT. This sequence encodes CAISGGGGSNQPQHF.

This clonotype occurred many times. The rearrangement uses TRBV28 and TRBJ1-6; the D is unclear. The CDR3 covers 14 residues. Trimming stripped 5 bases from V and 5 bases from J, with 10 bases between. Germline lookup yields CDR1 MDHEN and CDR2 SYDVKM. CDR3 DNA sequence: TGTGCCAGCAGTCCCGGACTGAATAATTCACCCCTCCACTTT. Its protein product is CASSPGLNNSPLHF.

The V and J genes are TRBV20-1 and TRBJ1-4; D unclear. CDR1 is DFQATT, CDR2 SNEGSKA, per germline (reference sequence). Deletions cut 6 bases from V and 3 bases from J, with 14 bases between. CDR3 length: 14 amino acids. The DNA for the CDR3 is TGCAGTGCCCTAACCCCGGGAGCTAATGAAAAACTGTTTTTT. Amino acid sequence: CSALTPGANEKLFF.